The TCR beta chain described here comes from a study of cytomegalovirus exposure and HLA in healthy donors. Background on the study: One earlier analysis, a look at around 170 million T cells, found some 120 million unique TCR beta sequences. Among several hundred genotyped donors, approximately 80% fell in the Caucasian-associated ancestry cluster.

The CDR3 is made up of 19 amino acids. The trim removed 4 bases at V and 0 bases at J, leaving 9 bases unmatched. Germline CDR1 reads MGHRA; CDR2 reads YSYEKL. Both 60 Vbeta primers and 13 Jbeta primers went into the PCR. TCRdb's copy holds only in-frame clones and misses some; the assay was immunoSEQ multiplex PCR. Here the sample spans about 120,000 clones, around two thirds being singletons. Those who donated were healthy bone marrow donors. This receptor was obtained from a woman aged 40 to 49 in good health and CMV-seropositive. The rearrangement joins TRBV4-1 to TRBJ2-1; TRBD2 agrees at 13 bases. Sequenced material: PBMCs. CDR3 amino acids: CASSPGLAGAPSSYNEQFF. As DNA, the CDR3 is TGCGCCAGCAGCCCAGGACTAGCGGGAGCCCCGAGCTCCTACAATGAGCAGTTCTTC.